These 19 T cell receptor beta chains share one sample of origin, sequenced in a study of blood T cell repertoires in COVID-19. The protocol was immunoSEQ multiplex PCR, while the TCRdb copy is restricted to in-frame clones and leaves out a portion. The data show roughly 200,000 clones, 85% seen once. The sequencing input was PBMCs or T cells enriched from blood (not recorded which). Receptor source: a man aged 40-50 years who had recovered from COVID-19.

The genes are TRBV27 and TRBJ2-5; no reliable D call. The germline V and J ends were trimmed by 6 bases and 2 bases, with 16 bases remaining between them. Germline-derived CDR1 and CDR2 are MNHEY and SMNVEV (reference sequence). The CDR3 extends over 15 amino acids. CDR3 nucleotides: TGTGCCAGCAGAAGTAGAACCCGCCTTCAAGAGACCCAGTACTTC. Encoded protein: CASRSRTRLQETQYF.

The CDR3 region has the DNA TGTGCCAGTGCTCAGGGTTCTGGGGCCAACGTCCTGACTTTC. This sequence encodes CASAQGSGANVLTF. The V and J genes are TRBV9 and TRBJ2-6; tentative D call: TRBD1 (5 bases). The CDR3 is made up of 14 amino acids. Deletions cut 8 bases from V and 1 base from J, with 10 bases between. Per the germline V gene, CDR1 is SGDLS and CDR2 is YYNGEE.

The chain joins TRBV7-2 to TRBJ2-7, with 12 bases lining up with TRBD2. Germline V CDR1 and CDR2: SGHTA, FQGNSA. CDR3 size: 17 residues. The V gene end was trimmed by 5 bases and the J gene end by 0 bases; junction bases not matched to a gene: 8. CDR3 region: CASSLRTSGESSYEQYF. DNA of the CDR3: TGTGCCAGCAGCCTTCGGACTAGCGGGGAGAGCTCCTACGAGCAGTACTTC.

This clone is medium-sized. This rearrangement joins TRBV5-7 to TRBJ2-7; a possible D gene is TRBD2 (6 bases). TRBV5-7 is reported as an ORF; its role is uncertain. There are 12 residues in the CDR3. Trimming stripped 4 bases from V and 7 bases from J, with 12 bases between. The CDR3 region is CASSPGGLEQYF. CDR3 DNA: TGTGCCAGCAGCCCTGGGGGGTTGGAGCAGTACTTC.

The rearrangement links TRBV16 to TRBJ2-3, with 10 bases matching TRBD2. Germline lookup yields CDR1 KGHSY and CDR2 FQNENV. The length of the CDR3 is 18 residues. V lost 2 bases and J lost 3; bases outside the gene matches: 11. The CDR3 region is CASSQVPLAGGGTDTQYF. CDR3 sequence (DNA): TGTGCCAGCAGCCAAGTCCCTTTAGCGGGAGGCGGTACAGATACGCAGTATTTT. Full variable domain (rest looked up from reference TRBV16 and TRBJ2-3): GEEVAQTPKHLVRGEGQKAKLYCAPIKGHSYVFWYQQVLKNEFKFLISFQNENVFDETGMPKERFSAKCLPNSPCSLEIQATKLEDSAVYFCASSQVPLAGGGTDTQYFGPGTRLTVL.

This chain connects TRBV6-5 to TRBJ1-5, with D possibly matching TRBD1 (6 bases). Trimming cost V 0 bases and J 2 bases, with 8 bases left between them. The CDR3 totals 15 residues. Per germline, CDR1 MNHEY and CDR2 SVGAGI. The CDR3 here is CASSYSGGGNQPQHF. DNA of the CDR3: TGTGCCAGCAGTTACTCAGGGGGAGGCAATCAGCCCCAGCATTTT.

This rearrangement joins TRBV10-3 to TRBJ2-1; 9 nucleotides line up with TRBD2. Germline-derived CDR1 and CDR2 are ENHRY and SYGVKD. The CDR3 sequence is 14 residues long. Trimming removed 10 bases from V and 9 bases from J; junction bases left unmatched: 13. CDR3 loop: CATSNIAGAGEQFF. In nucleotides, the CDR3 is TGTGCCACCTCAAACATAGCGGGGGCTGGTGAGCAGTTCTTC.

This sequence joins TRBV2 and TRBJ1-2; weak D call: TRBD1 (6 bases). Germline CDR1 SNHLY, CDR2 FYNNEI. Trimming pared 6 bases from V and 2 bases from J, leaving 16 bases between. The CDR3 runs 15 residues. CDR3 amino acids: CASRVVKGQNYGYTF. CDR3 bases: TGTGCCAGCAGAGTCGTTAAAGGACAGAACTATGGCTACACCTTC.

The rearrangement uses TRBV7-2 and TRBJ2-1; TRBD2 matches 8 bases. The CDR3 runs 14 residues. The J segment lost 7 bases and the V segment lost 5 bases, leaving 7 bases of the junction unmatched. Looked up from germline, CDR1 is SGHTA and CDR2 is FQGNSA. The CDR3 bases are TGTGCCAGCAGCCCGGGAGGGTCTAAAAATGAGCAGTTCTTC. It codes for CASSPGGSKNEQFF. Using reference TRBV7-2 and TRBJ2-1 for the parts outside the CDR3, the full variable domain is GAGVSQSPSNKVTEKGKDVELRCDPISGHTALYWYRQSLGQGLEFLIYFQGNSAPDKSGLPSDRFSAERTGGSVSTLTIQRTQQEDSAVYLCASSPGGSKNEQFFGPGTRLTVL.

The chain joins TRBV9 to TRBJ1-2; tentatively, D is TRBD1 (6 bases). The ends were cut back, 3 bases at V and 4 bases at J, with 7 bases in the middle. Germline lookup yields CDR1 SGDLS and CDR2 YYNGEE. This CDR3 spans 12 amino acids. Written as DNA, the CDR3 is TGTGCCAGCAGCGGGACAGCCTATGGCTACACCTTC. It yields the protein CASSGTAYGYTF.

The V and J genes are TRBV6-1 and TRBJ2-7, with D uncertain. Germline CDR1 and CDR2: MNHNS and SASEGT. The CDR3 has 14 amino acids. Deletions cut 3 bases from V and 7 bases from J, with 16 bases between. The CDR3 reads CASSDRIVSGEQYF. CDR3 sequence (DNA): TGTGCCAGCAGTGATAGGATCGTCTCCGGGGAGCAGTACTTC.

This chain connects TRBV2 to TRBJ2-2; 13 nucleotides match TRBD2. The germline V gene encodes CDR1 SNHLY and CDR2 FYNNEI. This CDR3 is built from 17 residues. V shed 1 base and J 6 bases; nucleotides not matched to a gene: 5. The CDR3 DNA reads TGTGCCAGCAGTGAAGTCAGACTAGCGGGAGGTGCCGGGGAGCTGTTTTTT. Translating it yields CASSEVRLAGGAGELFF. Full variable domain (rest looked up from reference TRBV2 and TRBJ2-2): EPEVTQTPSHQVTQMGQEVILRCVPISNHLYFYWYRQILGQKVEFLVSFYNNEISEKSEIFDDQFSVERPDGSNFTLKIRSTKLEDSAMYFCASSEVRLAGGAGELFFGEGSRLTVL.

This chain links TRBV28 with TRBJ1-5; 7 bases agree with TRBD1. The CDR3 covers 14 residues. Germline lookup yields CDR1 MDHEN and CDR2 SYDVKM. The ends lost 5 bases at V and 3 bases at J; junction bases unmatched: 4. CDR3 residues: CASSGGQYNQPQHF. The DNA for the CDR3 is TGTGCCAGCAGTGGGGGACAGTACAATCAGCCCCAGCATTTT.

The chain couples TRBV4-1 to TRBJ2-7, with D possibly matching TRBD2 (5 bases). V was cut by 1 base and J by 4 bases, with 17 bases left in between. Per the germline V gene, CDR1 is MGHRA and CDR2 is YSYEKL. CDR3 length: 16 residues. For the CDR3, the DNA is TGCGCCAGCAGCCAAGTAGGCGGACTCGTCAAGTACGAGCAGTACTTC. Amino acids: CASSQVGGLVKYEQYF.

This chain joins TRBV4-2 and TRBJ2-1; 7 nucleotides agree with TRBD2. The CDR3 is 17 residues long. Per the germline V gene, CDR1 is LGHNA and CDR2 is YNFKEQ. Trimming cost V 0 bases and J 6 bases; bases outside gene matches: 11. CDR3 residues: CASSQDVPAGRANEQFF. The CDR3 nucleotides are TGTGCCAGCAGCCAAGACGTCCCAGCGGGAAGGGCCAATGAGCAGTTCTTC.

The V call is TRBV5-5, the J call TRBJ2-7; 7 positions agree with TRBD1. The CDR3 has 16 residues. Germline V gene data show CDR1 as SGHKS and CDR2 as YYEKEE (reference sequence). The J segment lost 2 bases and the V segment lost 3 bases, leaving 11 bases of the junction unmatched. CDR3: CASSSSGTDFTYEQYF. The CDR3 DNA sequence: TGTGCCAGCAGCTCGTCGGGGACAGATTTTACCTACGAGCAGTACTTC.

The rearrangement links TRBV2 to TRBJ2-1; TRBD2 matches 14 bases. This CDR3 is 20 amino acids long. The V gene end was trimmed by 2 bases and the J gene end by 0 bases; junction bases not matched to a gene: 9. Germline V gene data show CDR1 as SNHLY and CDR2 as FYNNEI. DNA of the CDR3: TGTGCCAGCAGTGAACGAGCGGGACTAGCGGGAGCGCGCTCCTACAATGAGCAGTTCTTC. This sequence encodes CASSERAGLAGARSYNEQFF.

This chain connects TRBV30 to TRBJ1-1, with D perhaps matching TRBD1 (5 bases). This CDR3 contains 14 residues. Germline assignment: CDR1 GTSNPN and CDR2 SVGIG (reference sequence). Trimming shortened V by 2 bases and J by 4 bases, and 14 bases separated the two germline ends. The CDR3 DNA follows: TGTGCCTGGAGTAAGGGGTCTGGTAGCACTGAAGCTTTCTTT. The encoded protein is CAWSKGSGSTEAFF.

This chain joins TRBV29-1 and TRBJ1-4; 10 positions agree with TRBD1. The germline gives CDR1 SQVTM, CDR2 ANQGSEA. The V gene end was trimmed by 3 bases and the J gene end by 6 bases; junction bases not matched to a gene: 1. The CDR3 is 13 amino acids. The CDR3 nucleotides read TGCAGCGTTGAGACAGGGGGCGATGAAAAACTGTTTTTT. It encodes CSVETGGDEKLFF. Variable domain in full (rest from reference TRBV29-1 and TRBJ1-4): SAVISQKPSRDICQRGTSLTIQCQVDSQVTMMFWYRQQPGQSLTLIATANQGSEATYESGFVIDKFPISRPNLTFSTLTVSNMSPEDSSIYLCSVETGGDEKLFFGSGTQLSVL.